This record covers a single T cell receptor (beta chain). At survey level, the immunoSEQ assay was run in its v3.0 version. TCRdb keeps only in-frame clones here, not all; method: immunoSEQ multiplex PCR. The sample gives approximately 15,000 clones, 75% to 85% of which show up once; approximately 10% is in the top ten. These data originate in a study of long-term antiretroviral therapy in people with HIV. Looked up from germline, CDR1 is MNHEY and CDR2 is SMNVEV (reference sequence). The CDR3 is made up of 12 amino acids. Trimming removed 8 bases at V and 7 bases at J, with 14 bases between. The clonotype originates from a man between 18 and 29 years old with HIV. The genes are TRBV27 and TRBJ2-5; D call uncertain. The specimen comprised unsorted PBMCs, sampled 0.3 years after starting antiretroviral therapy. In DNA form, the CDR3 reads TGTGCCAGCTTGGGCTTAGGCGGGACCCAGTACTTC. Translation gives CASLGLGGTQYF.